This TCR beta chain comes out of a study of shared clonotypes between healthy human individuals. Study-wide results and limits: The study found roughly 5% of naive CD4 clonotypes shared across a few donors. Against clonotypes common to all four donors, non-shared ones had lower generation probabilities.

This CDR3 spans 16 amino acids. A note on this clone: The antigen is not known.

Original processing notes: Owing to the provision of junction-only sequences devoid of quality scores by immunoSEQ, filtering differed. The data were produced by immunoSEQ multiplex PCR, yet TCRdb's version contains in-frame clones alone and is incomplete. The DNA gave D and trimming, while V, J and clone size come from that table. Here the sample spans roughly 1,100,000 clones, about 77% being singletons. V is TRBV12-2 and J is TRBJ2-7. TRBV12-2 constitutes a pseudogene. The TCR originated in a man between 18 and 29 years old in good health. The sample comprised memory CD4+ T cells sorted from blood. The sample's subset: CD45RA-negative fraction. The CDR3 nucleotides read TGTGCAAGTCGACCTCCCTTGCGAAGGTTCTCCTACGAGCAGTACTTC. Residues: CASRPPLRRFSYEQYF.